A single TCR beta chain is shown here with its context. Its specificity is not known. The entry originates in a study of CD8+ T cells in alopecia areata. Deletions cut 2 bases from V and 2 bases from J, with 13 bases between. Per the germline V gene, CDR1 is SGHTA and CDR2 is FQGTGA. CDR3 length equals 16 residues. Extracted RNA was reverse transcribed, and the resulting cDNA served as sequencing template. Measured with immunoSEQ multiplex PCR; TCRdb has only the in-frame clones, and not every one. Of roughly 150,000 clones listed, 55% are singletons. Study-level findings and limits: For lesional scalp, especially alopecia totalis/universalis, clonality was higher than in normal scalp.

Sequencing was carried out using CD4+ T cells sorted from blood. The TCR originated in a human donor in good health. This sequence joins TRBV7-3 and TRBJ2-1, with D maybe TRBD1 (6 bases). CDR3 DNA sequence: TGTGCCAGCAGCTTATCAGGGGACCTGCCCTACAATGAGCAGTTCTTC. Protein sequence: CASSLSGDLPYNEQFF.